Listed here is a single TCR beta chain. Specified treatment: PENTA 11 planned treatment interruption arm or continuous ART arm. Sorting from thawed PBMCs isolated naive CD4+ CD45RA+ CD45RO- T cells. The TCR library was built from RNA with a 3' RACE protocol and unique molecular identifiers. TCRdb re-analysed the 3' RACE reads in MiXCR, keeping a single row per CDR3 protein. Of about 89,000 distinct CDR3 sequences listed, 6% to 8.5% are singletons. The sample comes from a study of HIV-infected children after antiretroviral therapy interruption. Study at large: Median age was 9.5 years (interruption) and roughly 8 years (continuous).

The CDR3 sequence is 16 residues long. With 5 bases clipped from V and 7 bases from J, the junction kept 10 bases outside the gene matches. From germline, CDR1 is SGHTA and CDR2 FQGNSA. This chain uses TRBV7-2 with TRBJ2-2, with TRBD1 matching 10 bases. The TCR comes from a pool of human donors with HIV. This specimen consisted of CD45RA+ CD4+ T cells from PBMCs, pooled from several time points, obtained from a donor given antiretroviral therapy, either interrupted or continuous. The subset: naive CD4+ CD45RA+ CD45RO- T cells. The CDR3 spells CASSPGTGVLGGELFF. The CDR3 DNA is TGTGCCAGCAGCCCCGGGACAGGGGTTTTAGGCGGGGAGCTGTTTTTT.